These 5 T cell receptor beta chains share one sample of origin, sequenced in a study of cytomegalovirus exposure and HLA in healthy donors. A multiplex PCR was run with 60 Vbeta primers and 13 Jbeta primers. TCRdb's table, derived via immunoSEQ multiplex PCR, lists solely in-frame clones and lacks some. The sample includes about 150,000 clones. Material: PBMCs. The receptors stem from a woman aged 50 to 60 in good health and CMV-seronegative.

The rearrangement uses TRBV30 and TRBJ1-1, with D perhaps matching TRBD1 (6 bases). Trimming cost V 3 bases and J 5 bases, with 16 bases left between them. The V gene's germline CDR1 is GTSNPN and CDR2 SVGIG (reference sequence). The CDR3 is 14 amino acids. The CDR3 is CAWRALGAVTEAFF. The DNA for the CDR3 is TGTGCCTGGAGGGCCTTGGGGGCGGTGACTGAAGCTTTCTTT.

This rearrangement joins TRBV2 to TRBJ1-6; D may be TRBD1 (6 bases). Germline V gives CDR1 SNHLY, CDR2 FYNNEI. This CDR3 has 14 residues. The V and J ends lost 6 bases and 7 bases respectively, with 13 bases between them. The DNA for the CDR3 is TGTGCCAGCAGGGCCCAGGGGAGCAATTCACCCCTCCACTTT. Translated, it gives CASRAQGSNSPLHF. Together with reference TRBV2 and TRBJ1-6, the CDR3 gives the full variable domain: EPEVTQTPSHQVTQMGQEVILRCVPISNHLYFYWYRQILGQKVEFLVSFYNNEISEKSEIFDDQFSVERPDGSNFTLKIRSTKLEDSAMYFCASRAQGSNSPLHFGNGTRLTVT.

The V and J genes are TRBV29-1 and TRBJ1-1; 10 bases fit TRBD1. The V segment lost 1 base and the J segment 7 bases; nucleotides outside the gene matches: 6. Per the germline V gene, CDR1 is SQVTM and CDR2 is ANQGSEA. This CDR3 has 14 residues. CDR3 coding DNA: TGCAGCGTTGAAGCGGGACAGGGGATAATTGAAGCTTTCTTT. It is translated as CSVEAGQGIIEAFF.

CDR3 protein: CASRGQRQGGNNSPLHF. The CDR3 DNA reads TGTGCCAGCCGGGGGCAAAGACAGGGGGGGAATAATTCACCCCTCCACTTT. The chain uses TRBV7-9 and TRBJ1-6; 9 bases line up with TRBD1. Trimming at V came to 8 bases and at J to 5 bases, leaving 13 bases not matched to a gene. The CDR3 runs 17 residues. Germline V gene lookup returns CDR1 SEHNR and CDR2 FQNEAQ (reference sequence).

This chain joins TRBV7-3 and TRBJ2-1, with D tentatively TRBD2 (6 bases). Germline V gene data show CDR1 as SGHTA and CDR2 as FQGTGA. The CDR3 runs 15 residues. The V end was cut by 4 bases, the J end by 4 bases, with 14 bases between. The CDR3 protein is CASSSAGREYNEQFF. CDR3 sequence (DNA): TGTGCCAGCAGCTCCGCGGGGAGAGAATACAATGAGCAGTTCTTC.